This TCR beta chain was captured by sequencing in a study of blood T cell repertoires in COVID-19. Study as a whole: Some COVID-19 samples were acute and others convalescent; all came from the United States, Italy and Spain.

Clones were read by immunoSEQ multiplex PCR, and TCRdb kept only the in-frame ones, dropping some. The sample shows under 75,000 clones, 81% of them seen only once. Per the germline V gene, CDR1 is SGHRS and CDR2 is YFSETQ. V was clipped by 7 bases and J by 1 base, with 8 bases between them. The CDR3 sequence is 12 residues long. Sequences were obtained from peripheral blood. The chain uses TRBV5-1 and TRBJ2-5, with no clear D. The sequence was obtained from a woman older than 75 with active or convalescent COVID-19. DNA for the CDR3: TGCGCCAGCGCATACAGCCAAGAGACCCAGTACTTC. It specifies CASAYSQETQYF. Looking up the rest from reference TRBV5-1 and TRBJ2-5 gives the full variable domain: KAGVTQTPRYLIKTRGQQVTLSCSPISGHRSVSWYQQTPGQGLQFLFEYFSETQRNKGNFPGRFSGRQFSNSRSEMNVSTLELGDSALYLCASAYSQETQYFGPGTRLLVL.